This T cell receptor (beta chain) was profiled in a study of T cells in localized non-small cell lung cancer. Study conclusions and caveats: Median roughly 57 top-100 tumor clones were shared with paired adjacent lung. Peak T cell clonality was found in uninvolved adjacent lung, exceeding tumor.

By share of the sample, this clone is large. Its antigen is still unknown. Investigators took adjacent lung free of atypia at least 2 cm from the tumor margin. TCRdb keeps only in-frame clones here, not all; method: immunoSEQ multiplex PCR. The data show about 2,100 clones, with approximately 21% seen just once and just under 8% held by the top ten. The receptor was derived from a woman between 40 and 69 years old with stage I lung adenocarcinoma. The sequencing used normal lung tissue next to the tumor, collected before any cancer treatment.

CDR3 protein: CASSIRGPLNTEAFF. The CDR3 DNA follows: TGTGCCAGTAGTATTAGAGGGCCCTTAAACACTGAAGCTTTCTTT. The chain has TRBV19 and TRBJ1-1; D remains ambiguous. V was clipped by 3 bases and J by 2 bases, with 13 bases between them. Germline CDR1 reads LNHDA; CDR2 reads SQIVND (reference sequence). CDR3 length: 15 amino acids.